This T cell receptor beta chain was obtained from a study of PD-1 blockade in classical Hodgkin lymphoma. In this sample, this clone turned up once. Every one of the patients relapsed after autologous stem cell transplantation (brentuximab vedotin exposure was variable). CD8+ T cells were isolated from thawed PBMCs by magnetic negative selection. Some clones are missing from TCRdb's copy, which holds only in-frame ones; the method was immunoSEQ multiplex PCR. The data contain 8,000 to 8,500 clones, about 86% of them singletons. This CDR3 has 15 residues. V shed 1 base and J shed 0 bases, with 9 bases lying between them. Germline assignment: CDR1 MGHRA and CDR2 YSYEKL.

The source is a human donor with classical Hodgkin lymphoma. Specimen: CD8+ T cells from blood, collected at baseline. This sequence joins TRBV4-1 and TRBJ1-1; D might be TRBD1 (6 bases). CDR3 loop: CASSQGGGLNTEAFF. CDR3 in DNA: TGCGCCAGCAGCCAAGGAGGGGGATTGAACACTGAAGCTTTCTTT.